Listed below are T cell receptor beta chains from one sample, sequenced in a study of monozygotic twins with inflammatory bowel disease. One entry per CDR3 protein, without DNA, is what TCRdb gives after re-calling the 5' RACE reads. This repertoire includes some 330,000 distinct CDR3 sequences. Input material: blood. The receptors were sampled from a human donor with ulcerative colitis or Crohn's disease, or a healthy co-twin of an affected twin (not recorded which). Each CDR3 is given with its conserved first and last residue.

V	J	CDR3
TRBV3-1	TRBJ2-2	CASSQDPTEGQITGELFF
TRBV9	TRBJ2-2	CASSVGGVNTGELFF
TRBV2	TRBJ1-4	CASGDGYEKLFF
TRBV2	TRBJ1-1	CASSVVDSPPRAFF
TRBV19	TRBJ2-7	CASSSHRGQGANEQYF
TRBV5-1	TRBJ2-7	CASSLRSTGHYEQYF
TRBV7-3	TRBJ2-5	CASSLTPEETQYF
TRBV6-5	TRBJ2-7	CASSYTGRGYNEQYF
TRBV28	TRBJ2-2	CASSVGTGVTGELFF
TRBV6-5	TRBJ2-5	CASTYSLRDREETQYF
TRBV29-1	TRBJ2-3	CSVRGDSNTQYF
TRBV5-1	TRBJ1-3	CASSKTKQSYSGNTIYF
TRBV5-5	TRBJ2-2	CASSNDKKNTGELFF
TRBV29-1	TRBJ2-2	CSVELGWELFF
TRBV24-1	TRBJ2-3	CATSDLFTAGTDTQYF
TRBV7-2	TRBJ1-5	CASSLGQGWQPQHF
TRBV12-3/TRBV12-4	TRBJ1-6	CASSLAREYSPLHF
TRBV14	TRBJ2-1	CASSQTSSGGPTYNEQFF
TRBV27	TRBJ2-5	CASSMDGRQETQYF
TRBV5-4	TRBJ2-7	CASSPGTSGTSYEQYF
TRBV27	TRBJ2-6	CASSSPAGGANVLTF
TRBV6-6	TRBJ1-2	CASSSTGDYGYTF
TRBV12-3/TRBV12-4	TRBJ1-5	CASRYSQGGQPQHF
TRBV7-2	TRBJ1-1	CASSPLSQRNTEAFF
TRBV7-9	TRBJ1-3	CASRQGQGSGNTIYF
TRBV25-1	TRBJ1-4	CASSDRSSTGKLFF
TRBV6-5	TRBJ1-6	CASSYSGKDSPLHF
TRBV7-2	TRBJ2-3	CASSFPGVTQYF
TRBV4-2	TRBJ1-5	CASSQEGTDSNQPQHF
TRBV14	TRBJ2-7	CASSFRVRSYEQYF
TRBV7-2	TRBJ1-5	CASSLVGQGSNQPQHF
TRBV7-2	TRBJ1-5	CASSLLGYLDQPQHF
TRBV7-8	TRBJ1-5	CASSHMGGPASNQPQHF
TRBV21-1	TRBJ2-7	CASSGPDSVEQYF
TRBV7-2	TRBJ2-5	CASSLGRLAQETQYF
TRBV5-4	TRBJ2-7	CASSMGVNRGPSGEQYF
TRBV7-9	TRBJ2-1	CASSLVRGQYNEQFF
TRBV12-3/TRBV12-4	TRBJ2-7	CVSSPAAGISYEQYF
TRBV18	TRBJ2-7	CASSRGLAGVSYEQYF
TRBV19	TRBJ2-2	CASRTGVANTGELFF
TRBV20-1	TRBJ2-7	CSATRGAPSYEQYF
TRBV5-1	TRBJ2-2	CASSFEGGELFF